The clone carrying this T cell receptor (beta chain) has at least ten counts. The target antigen is unknown. The data belong to a study of T cells in Graves' hyperthyroidism and ophthalmopathy. The wider study: Pretreatment peripheral blood was obtained at initial diagnosis. Study conclusions and caveats: In the blood, most expanded thyroid clonotypes above 0.001 appeared as well.

In making diagnoses, clinical symptoms, serum thyroxine and TRAb, thyroid ultrasound and orbital computed tomography were all used. Blood was sampled at initial diagnosis of hyperthyroidism, prior to onset of any ophthalmopathy symptoms. RNA transcripts were the template for amplifying TCR beta CDR3 regions. Initially, a first-round RT-PCR of the TCR CDR3 employed the HTBI primer set. From the multiplex PCR reads, TCRdb called clonotypes with MiXCR, one entry per CDR3 protein. The sample holds around 300,000 distinct CDR3 sequences, roughly 15% seen once. V was cut by 6 bases and J by 7 bases, with 19 bases left in between. The CDR3 totals 15 residues. CDR1 MNHEY and CDR2 SVGEGT come from the germline V gene.

The TCR comes from a woman aged 45-65 years with Graves' hyperthyroidism that later progressed to Graves' ophthalmopathy. Sequenced material: blood. This chain joins TRBV6-2 or TRBV6-3 and TRBJ2-1, with D possibly TRBD2 on 5 matching bases. The CDR3 sequence is CASSDPGTRGNEQFF. The CDR3 DNA reads as TGTGCCAGCAGCGACCCGGGCACCCGAGGGAATGAGCAGTTCTTC.